The clone carrying this TCR beta chain was recorded many times. Trimming at V came to 4 bases and at J to 5 bases, leaving 8 bases not matched to a gene. From germline, CDR1 is SGHKS and CDR2 YYEKEE (reference sequence). The CDR3 is 16 amino acids. These data belong to a study of neurological immune-mediated disorders. Template-switch 5'RACE cDNA synthesis added a 10-nucleotide unique molecular identifier. TCRdb reprocessed the 5' RACE reads with MiXCR, giving one entry per CDR3 protein. The data show about 53,000 distinct CDR3 sequences, 16% seen once. The unsorted libraries originated from 2 million PBMCs that had been stored at -80 C.

The V and J genes are TRBV5-5 and TRBJ2-5; 13 nucleotides align to TRBD2. The sequence came from a man in his 60s in good health. Sequencing used PBMCs. The CDR3 DNA reads TGTGCCAGCAGCGACTCACTAGCGGGAGGGGTTGAGACCCAGTACTTC. It encodes CASSDSLAGGVETQYF.